Listed here are 18 T cell receptor beta chains from one sample, sequenced in a study of T cell repertoires in aging, cancer and after chemotherapy. The template was genomic DNA from peripheral blood, not RNA. A mixed TRB-A/B primer pool amplified rearranged TRB by multiplex touch-down PCR. TCRdb independently ran MiXCR on the multiplex PCR reads; one entry per CDR3 protein. The table lists some 12,000 distinct CDR3 sequences, 20% to 30% of them singletons. The specimen sequenced was blood. All receptors derive from a human donor in good health.

V gene TRBV27 combines with J gene TRBJ1-2; the D gene is possibly TRBD1 (6 bases). CDR3 size: 11 residues. The germline CDR1 and CDR2 sequences are MNHEY and SMNVEV (reference sequence). The V gene lost 7 bases and the J gene lost 3 bases, with 6 bases spanning the gap. The CDR3 nucleotides are TGTGCCAGCACAGGGGACTATGGCTACACCTTC. As protein: CASTGDYGYTF.

The chain uses TRBV20-1 and TRBJ1-2; TRBD1 is a possible D gene (6 bases). CDR1 DFQATT and CDR2 SNEGSKA come from the germline V gene (reference sequence). Trimming stripped 5 bases from V and 12 bases from J, with 19 bases between. The CDR3 loop spans 12 amino acids. CDR3 in amino acids: CSAEPSGAPNTF. In DNA, the CDR3 is TGCAGTGCTGAGCCGTCGGGGGCTCCGAACACCTTC.

Concerning this clonotype: Without the conserved terminal phenylalanine or tryptophan, this CDR3 likely stems from a read error. The chain employs TRBV12-3 or TRBV12-4 and TRBJ2-1; perhaps TRBD2 as D (6 bases). The CDR3 has 17 residues. The germline V and J ends were trimmed by 3 bases and 5 bases, with 20 bases remaining between them. The CDR3 loop is CASSLGSWLARNNEQFL. The CDR3 DNA reads TGTGCCAGCAGTTTGGGTAGTTGGCTAGCGAGAAACAATGAGCAGTTCCTC.

CDR3 residues: CASSKAQERGALLDTQYF. DNA of the CDR3: TGTGCCAGCAGCAAAGCCCAAGAGCGGGGAGCGCTGCTGGATACGCAGTATTTT. The chain couples TRBV21-1 to TRBJ2-3; the table's D call TRBD2 went unverified against the DNA. TRBV21-1 is designated a pseudogene. CDR3 length: 18 residues.

This chain links TRBV28 with TRBJ2-5; weak D call: TRBD1 (5 bases). V shed 0 bases and J shed 5 bases, with 19 bases lying between them. Germline CDR1 is MDHEN and CDR2 is SYDVKM. The CDR3 has 17 residues. CDR3 nucleotide sequence: TGTGCCAGCAGTTTATGGGACAAGAGGACAATGCGGGAGACCCAGTACTTC. It encodes CASSLWDKRTMRETQYF.

This clonotype was seen more than once but under ten times. The V gene is TRBV7-9, the J gene TRBJ1-2; no clear D gene. V was clipped by 1 base and J by 7 bases, with 10 bases between them. Germline V gene data show CDR1 as SEHNR and CDR2 as FQNEAQ (reference sequence). The CDR3 contains 13 residues. As DNA, the CDR3 is TGTGCCAGCAGCTTAGGTAAAGGGTTTGGCTACACCTTC. Translated: CASSLGKGFGYTF.

The chain employs TRBV10-1 and TRBJ1-2, with TRBD1 identical over 9 bases. Germline V lookup: CDR1 WNHNN, CDR2 SYGVQD (reference sequence). CDR3 length: 17 residues. V lost 0 bases to trimming and J lost 3 bases; unmatched junction nucleotides: 8. CDR3 DNA: TGCGCCAGCAGTGAGTCGTCCCGGGACAGGGCCGACTATGGCTACACCTTC. Translation: CASSESSRDRADYGYTF.

The sample holds a few counts of this clonotype. This chain connects TRBV27 to TRBJ2-7, with D unresolved. The CDR3 is 13 residues long. V lost 5 bases and J 3 bases, leaving 11 bases between the germline ends. Germline CDR1 MNHEY, CDR2 SMNVEV (reference sequence). The CDR3 coding sequence is TGTGCCAGCAGTGAAGAACTGAACTACGAGCAGTACTTC. The encoded protein is CASSEELNYEQYF.

This clonotype was found a few times. The chain has TRBV10-3 and TRBJ2-2; D is possibly TRBD2 (7 bases). The CDR3 spans 16 residues. The germline V gene encodes CDR1 ENHRY and CDR2 SYGVKD. Between the trimmed V and J ends, which lost 5 bases and 6 bases, there was a span of 19 bases. CDR3 in amino acids: CAISPAWRGLPGELFF. CDR3 nucleotide sequence: TGTGCCATCAGTCCCGCCTGGCGGGGGCTGCCCGGGGAGCTGTTTTTT.

This clonotype was detected only a few times. The CDR3 nucleotides are TGTGCCAGCAGTGAATTCCTGGGAGGGAACTATGGCTACACCTTC. This translates into CASSEFLGGNYGYTF. J is TRBJ1-2 and V is TRBV25-1; D unclear. The CDR3 contains 15 residues. Germline V lookup: CDR1 MGHDK, CDR2 SYGVNS. V was pared by 1 base and J by 2 bases, with 11 bases between.

J is TRBJ1-2 and V is TRBV5-6, with 8 bases aligning to TRBD1. CDR3 length: 16 residues. V shed 0 bases, J shed 2 bases, and the junction held 6 bases outside the gene matches. Germline V gene lookup returns CDR1 SGHDT and CDR2 YYEEEE. DNA for the CDR3: TGTGCCAGCAGCTTGGCAGGGGGCGAAACCAACTATGGCTACACCTTC. This codes for CASSLAGGETNYGYTF.

Comments on this clonotype: Given a much more abundant clone one base away, this may be a read error. The gene calls are TRBV7-2 and TRBJ1-5; D not certain. This CDR3 is 15 amino acids long. CDR1 SGHTA and CDR2 FQGNSA come from the germline V gene. The CDR3 bases are TGTGCCAGAAGCTTAGATCCGGGCTTACGTCAGCCCCAGCATTTT. Its protein is CARSLDPGLRQPQHF.

This clonotype qualifies as medium-sized (0.01 to 0.1%). The chain couples TRBV5-6 to TRBJ2-1, with 7 bases identical to TRBD1. V shed 2 bases, J shed 6 bases, and the junction held 2 bases outside the gene matches. Germline V gives CDR1 SGHDT, CDR2 YYEEEE. The CDR3 covers 13 residues. The CDR3 nucleotides read TGTGCCAGCAGCTTAACAGGGGTCAATGAGCAGTTCTTC. Translated, it gives CASSLTGVNEQFF.

This chain uses TRBV29-1 with TRBJ1-2; D remains ambiguous. CDR1 and CDR2 from the germline V gene are SQVTM and ANQGSEA. CDR3 length: 12 residues. Trimming stripped 6 bases from V and 4 bases from J, with 12 bases between. CDR3 in DNA: TGCAGCGTGGGTAACACCGGCTATGGCTACACCTTC. This codes for CSVGNTGYGYTF.

This clonotype ranks as medium-sized. The chain combines TRBV18 with TRBJ2-2; D is tentatively TRBD1 or TRBD2 (6 bases each). The CDR3 runs to 16 residues. CDR1 and CDR2 (germline): KGHSH, LQKENI. Between the trimmed V and J ends, which lost 3 bases and 3 bases, there was a span of 14 bases. The CDR3 DNA reads TGTGCCAGCTCACCCATGGGGGGCGCGTACACCGGGGAGCTGTTTTTT. It translates to CASSPMGGAYTGELFF.

V and J are TRBV10-3 and TRBJ1-5; maybe TRBD1 (6 bases). The germline V gene has CDR1 ENHRY and CDR2 SYGVKD. This CDR3 has 15 residues. The germline V and J ends were trimmed by 6 bases and 1 base, with 13 bases remaining between them. The DNA for the CDR3 is TGTGCCATCAGGGCGGACAGTTTGAGCAATCAGCCCCAGCATTTT. This translates into CAIRADSLSNQPQHF.

The rearrangement joins TRBV5-6 to TRBJ2-5; maybe TRBD2 (7 bases). The CDR3 is 14 amino acids. CDR1 and CDR2 from the germline V gene are SGHDT and YYEEEE. V lost 5 bases and J lost 5, with 16 bases in between. The CDR3 sequence: CASSPDAGAETQYF. DNA for the CDR3: TGTGCCAGCAGTCCCGATGCGGGGGCGGAGACCCAGTACTTC.

By proportion, this clonotype is medium-sized (0.01 to 0.1%). The chain recombines TRBV29-1 with TRBJ2-7, with TRBD2 as a possible D gene (5 bases). Trimming cost V 1 base and J 4 bases, with 11 bases left between them. CDR3 length equals 13 residues. Germline V gene sequence: CDR1 SQVTM, CDR2 ANQGSEA. Written as DNA, the CDR3 is TGCAGCGTTGAAGCAGCGTCGGGATACGAGCAGTACTTC. Translating it yields CSVEAASGYEQYF.